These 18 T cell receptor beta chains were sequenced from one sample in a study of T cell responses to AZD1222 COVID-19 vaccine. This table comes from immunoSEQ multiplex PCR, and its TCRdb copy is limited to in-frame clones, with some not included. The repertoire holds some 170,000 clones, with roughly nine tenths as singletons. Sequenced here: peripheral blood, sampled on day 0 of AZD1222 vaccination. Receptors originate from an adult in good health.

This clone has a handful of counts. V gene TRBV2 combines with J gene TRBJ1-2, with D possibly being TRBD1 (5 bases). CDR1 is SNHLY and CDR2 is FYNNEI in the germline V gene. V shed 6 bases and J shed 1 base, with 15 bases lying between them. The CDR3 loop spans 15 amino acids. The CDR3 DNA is TGTGCCAGCAGCGGAAGGGGCCGCTATAACTATGGCTACACCTTC. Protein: CASSGRGRYNYGYTF.

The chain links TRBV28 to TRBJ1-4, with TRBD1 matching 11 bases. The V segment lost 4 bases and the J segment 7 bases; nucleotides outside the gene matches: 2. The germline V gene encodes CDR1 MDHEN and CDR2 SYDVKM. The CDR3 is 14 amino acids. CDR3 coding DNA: TGTGCCAGCAGTTCAGGGACAGGGGGTGAAAAACTGTTTTTT. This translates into CASSSGTGGEKLFF.

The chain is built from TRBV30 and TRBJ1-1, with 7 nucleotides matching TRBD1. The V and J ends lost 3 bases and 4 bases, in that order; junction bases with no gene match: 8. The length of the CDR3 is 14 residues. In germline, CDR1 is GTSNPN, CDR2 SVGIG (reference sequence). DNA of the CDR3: TGTGCCTGGAGCAAAAACAGGGGCGGCACTGAAGCTTTCTTT. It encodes CAWSKNRGGTEAFF.

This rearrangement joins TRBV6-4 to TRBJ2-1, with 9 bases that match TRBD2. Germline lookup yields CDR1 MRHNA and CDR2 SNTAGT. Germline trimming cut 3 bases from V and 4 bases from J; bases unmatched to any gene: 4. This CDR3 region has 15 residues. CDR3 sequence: CASSESGRPYNEQFF. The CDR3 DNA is TGTGCCAGCAGTGAGAGCGGGAGGCCTTACAATGAGCAGTTCTTC.

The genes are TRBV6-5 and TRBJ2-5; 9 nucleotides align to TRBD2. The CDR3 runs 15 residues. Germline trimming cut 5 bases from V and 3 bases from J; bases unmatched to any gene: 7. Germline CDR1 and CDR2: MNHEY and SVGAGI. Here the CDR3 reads CASSQTSGRKETQYF. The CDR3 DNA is TGTGCCAGCAGTCAGACTAGCGGAAGAAAAGAGACCCAGTACTTC.

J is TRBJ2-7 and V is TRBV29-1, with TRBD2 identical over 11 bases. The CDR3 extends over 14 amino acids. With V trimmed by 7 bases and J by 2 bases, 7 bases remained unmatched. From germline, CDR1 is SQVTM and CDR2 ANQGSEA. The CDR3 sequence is CSAILAGATYEQYF. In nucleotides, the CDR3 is TGCAGCGCAATACTAGCGGGAGCTACCTACGAGCAGTACTTC.

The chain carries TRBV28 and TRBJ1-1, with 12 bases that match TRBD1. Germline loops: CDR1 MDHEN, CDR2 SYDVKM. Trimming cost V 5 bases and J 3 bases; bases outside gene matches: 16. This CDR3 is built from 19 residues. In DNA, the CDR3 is TGTGCCAGCAGTCCTCACCCCGGGACAGGGGGCCTCTGGTACACTGAAGCTTTCTTT. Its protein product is CASSPHPGTGGLWYTEAFF.

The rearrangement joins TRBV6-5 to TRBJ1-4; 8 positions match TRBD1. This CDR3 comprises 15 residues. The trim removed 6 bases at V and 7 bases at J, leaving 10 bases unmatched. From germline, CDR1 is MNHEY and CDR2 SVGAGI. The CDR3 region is CASRPGTGGGEKLFF. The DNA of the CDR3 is TGTGCCAGCAGGCCCGGGACAGGTGGGGGTGAAAAACTGTTTTTT.

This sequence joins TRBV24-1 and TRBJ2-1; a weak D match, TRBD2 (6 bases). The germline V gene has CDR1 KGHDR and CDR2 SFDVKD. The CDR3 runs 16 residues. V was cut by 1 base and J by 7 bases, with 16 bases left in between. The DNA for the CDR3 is TGTGCCACCAGTGATTTTGGAGGGAGCGAGGAGAATGAGCAGTTCTTC. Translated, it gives CATSDFGGSEENEQFF.

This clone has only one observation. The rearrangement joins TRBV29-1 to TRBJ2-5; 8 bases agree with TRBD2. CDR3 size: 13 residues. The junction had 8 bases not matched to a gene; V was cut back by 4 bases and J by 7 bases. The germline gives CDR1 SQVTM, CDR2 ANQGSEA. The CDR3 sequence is CSVATGGGSTQYF. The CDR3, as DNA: TGCAGCGTTGCGACGGGCGGGGGGTCGACCCAGTACTTC.

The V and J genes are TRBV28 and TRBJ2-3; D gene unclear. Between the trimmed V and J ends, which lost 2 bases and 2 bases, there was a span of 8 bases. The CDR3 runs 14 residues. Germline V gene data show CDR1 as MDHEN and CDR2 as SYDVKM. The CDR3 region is CASSLPGPTDTQYF. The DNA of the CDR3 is TGTGCCAGCAGTTTACCCGGACCCACAGATACGCAGTATTTT.

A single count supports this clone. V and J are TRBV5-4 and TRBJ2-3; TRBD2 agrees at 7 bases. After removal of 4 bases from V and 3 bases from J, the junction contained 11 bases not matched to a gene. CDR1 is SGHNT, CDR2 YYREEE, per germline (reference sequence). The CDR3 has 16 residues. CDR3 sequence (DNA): TGTGCCAGCAGCGCGGAGGCGGGAGTCAGTACAGATACGCAGTATTTT. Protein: CASSAEAGVSTDTQYF.

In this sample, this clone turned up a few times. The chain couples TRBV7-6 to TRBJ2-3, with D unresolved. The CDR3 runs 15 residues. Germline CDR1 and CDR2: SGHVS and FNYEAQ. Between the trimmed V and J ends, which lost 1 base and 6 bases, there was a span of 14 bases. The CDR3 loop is CASSLGFGSSDTQYF. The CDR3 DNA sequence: TGTGCCAGCAGCTTAGGATTCGGCTCTAGTGATACGCAGTATTTT.

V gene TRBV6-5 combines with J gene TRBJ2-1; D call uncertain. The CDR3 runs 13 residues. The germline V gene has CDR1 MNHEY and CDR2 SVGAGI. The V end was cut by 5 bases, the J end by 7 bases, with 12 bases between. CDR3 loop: CASSPGMGNEQFF. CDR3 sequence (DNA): TGTGCCAGCAGTCCCGGAATGGGAAATGAGCAGTTCTTC.

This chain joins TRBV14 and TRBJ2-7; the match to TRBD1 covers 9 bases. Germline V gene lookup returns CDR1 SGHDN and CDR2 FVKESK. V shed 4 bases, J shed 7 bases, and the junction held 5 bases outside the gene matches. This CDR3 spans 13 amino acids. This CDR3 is CASSLGQGREQYF. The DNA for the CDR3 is TGTGCCAGCAGCCTGGGACAGGGAAGGGAGCAGTACTTC.

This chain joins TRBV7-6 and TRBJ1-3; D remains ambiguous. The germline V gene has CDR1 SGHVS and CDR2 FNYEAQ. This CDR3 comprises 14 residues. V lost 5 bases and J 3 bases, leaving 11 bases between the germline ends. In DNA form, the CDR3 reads TGTGCCAGCAGCCTTTCCCATGTTGGAAACACCATATATTTT. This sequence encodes CASSLSHVGNTIYF.

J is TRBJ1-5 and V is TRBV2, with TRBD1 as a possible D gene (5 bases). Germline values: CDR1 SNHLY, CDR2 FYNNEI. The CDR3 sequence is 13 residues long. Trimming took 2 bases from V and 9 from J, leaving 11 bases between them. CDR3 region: CASSERGPTPQHF. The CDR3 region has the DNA TGTGCCAGCAGTGAAAGGGGTCCCACGCCCCAGCATTTT.

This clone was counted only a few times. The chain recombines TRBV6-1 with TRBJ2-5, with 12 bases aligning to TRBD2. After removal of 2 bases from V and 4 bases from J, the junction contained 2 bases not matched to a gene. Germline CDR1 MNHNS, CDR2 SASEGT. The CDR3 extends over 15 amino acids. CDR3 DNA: TGTGCCAGCAGTGAACTAGCGGGAGGGCCAGAGACCCAGTACTTC. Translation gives CASSELAGGPETQYF.